The rows below give T cell receptor beta chains drawn from one sample of a study of T cell repertoires in cytomegalovirus infection. A single record per CDR3 protein comes from TCRdb applying MiXCR to the reads. The data hold a few hundred thousand distinct CDR3 sequences, with around 25% observed a single time. These TCRs' antigens remain unknown. Specimen: cultured PBMCs, collected from culture after CMV antigen stimulation. Source of these receptors: a human donor in good health (CMV status not recorded). Some clones in this sample may be carry-over from other donors' samples. The CDR3 runs from the conserved cysteine through the conserved F or W. A D gene is named only where the DNA matches it firmly.

>TRBJ2-1|TRBV7-4|NA
CASSFPGGPLNEQFF
>TRBJ1-1|TRBV5-5|TRBD1
CASSARDRLEGTEAFF
>TRBJ2-1|TRBV5-1|NA
CASSLVVGRLNEQFF
>TRBJ1-1|TRBV28|NA
CASTPHGGPMNTEAFF
>TRBJ2-3|TRBV24-1|NA
CATSDSTPTVPDTQYF
>TRBJ2-3|TRBV7-2|TRBD2
CASSSEGTITDTQYF
>TRBJ1-6|TRBV7-9|NA
CASRPPSGNSPLHF
>TRBJ2-7|TRBV27|NA
CASSFQDTLPKYF
>TRBJ2-3|TRBV7-2|NA
CASSFQGGTDTQYF
>TRBJ2-1|TRBV20-1|TRBD2
CSARGGGRSYNEQFF
>TRBJ1-1|TRBV7-6|NA
CASSPGLPRRNTEAFF
>TRBJ2-7|TRBV4-1|TRBD1
CASSQRTGNYEQYF
>TRBJ1-4|TRBV12-3/TRBV12-4|NA
CASSLGQGIELFF
>TRBJ2-7|TRBV27|TRBD2
CASSSPLAGAAYEQYF
>TRBJ2-3|TRBV18|NA
CASSPLRDTQYF
>TRBJ1-5|TRBV7-6|NA
CASSSSGDQPQHF
>TRBJ1-3|TRBV15|TRBD1
CATKPRQGYTIYF
>TRBJ1-1|TRBV19|TRBD1
CASRLVHAGTGGFTEAFF
>TRBJ1-2|TRBV19|NA
CASRPLRDTGKDGYTF
>TRBJ2-3|TRBV7-2|TRBD1
CASSLRGQGTDTQYF
>TRBJ1-2|TRBV28|NA
CASSSTGQWVYGYTF
>TRBJ2-1|TRBV6-5|TRBD1
CASRDRVSSPGNEQFF
>TRBJ1-5|TRBV7-9|TRBD1
CASSLGDSLNQPQHF
>TRBJ1-1|TRBV4-3|NA
CASSPHTWMTEAFF
>TRBJ2-5|TRBV6-1|NA
CASSKGRETQYF
>TRBJ1-1|TRBV6-2/TRBV6-3|NA
CASSYRGHQYTEAFF